The 17 T cell receptor beta chains reported below all come from one sample, sequenced in a study of cytomegalovirus exposure and HLA in healthy donors. The PCR employed 60 Vbeta primers together with 13 Jbeta primers. Generated by immunoSEQ multiplex PCR, the TCRdb table keeps only in-frame clones and is missing some. This sample's clone table lists more than 200,000 clones. The specimen was PBMCs. The receptors shown here come from a woman in her twenties or thirties in good health and CMV-seropositive.

The rearrangement links TRBV6-6 to TRBJ1-1; D not resolved. Germline CDR1 is MNHNY and CDR2 is SVGAGI (reference sequence). The V gene lost 2 bases and the J gene lost 0 bases, with 13 bases spanning the gap. This CDR3 region has 16 residues. CDR3 in amino acids: CASSYVVGLLNTEAFF. As DNA, the CDR3 is TGTGCCAGCAGTTACGTGGTAGGACTGCTGAACACTGAAGCTTTCTTT.

The chain joins TRBV10-2 to TRBJ1-2, with D possibly TRBD1 on 5 matching bases. The germline V gene has CDR1 WSHSY and CDR2 SAAADI. CDR3 length: 12 amino acids. V was clipped by 2 bases and J by 6 bases, with 7 bases between them. The CDR3 DNA follows: TGCGCCAGCAGTGAGAACAGGAATGGCTACACCTTC. Translating it yields CASSENRNGYTF.

The gene calls are TRBV7-2 and TRBJ2-7; D possibly corresponds to TRBD1 (5 bases). V lost 6 bases and J lost 1, with 16 bases in between. The germline gives CDR1 SGHTA, CDR2 FQGNSA. The CDR3 covers 15 residues. CDR3 DNA: TGTGCCAGCAGATCGAGACAGTGGCAATCCTACGAGCAGTACTTC. Translation: CASRSRQWQSYEQYF.

The chain couples TRBV2 to TRBJ2-5; TRBD2 matches at 11 bases. V lost 6 bases and J lost 4; bases outside the gene matches: 10. Per the germline V gene, CDR1 is SNHLY and CDR2 is FYNNEI. There are 16 residues in the CDR3. This CDR3 is CASREPGLAAGETQYF. CDR3 DNA: TGTGCCAGCAGGGAACCGGGACTAGCGGCGGGAGAGACCCAGTACTTC.

The V and J genes are TRBV5-8 and TRBJ1-4; 10 nucleotides agree with TRBD1. The germline V gene encodes CDR1 SGHTS and CDR2 YDEGEE. V shed 5 bases, J shed 6 bases, and the junction held 10 bases outside the gene matches. This CDR3 region has 16 residues. Here the CDR3 reads CASRTGTGALDEKLFF. The CDR3 nucleotides are TGTGCCAGCAGGACCGGGACAGGGGCCCTTGATGAAAAACTGTTTTTT.

CDR3 residues: CASSDRTGGEKLFF. The DNA for the CDR3 is TGCGCCAGCAGCGACCGGACAGGAGGTGAAAAACTGTTTTTT. V usage is TRBV5-1 and J usage is TRBJ1-4; 7 nucleotides match TRBD1. Germline V gene lookup returns CDR1 SGHRS and CDR2 YFSETQ. The length of the CDR3 is 14 residues. Germline trimming cut 4 bases from V and 7 bases from J; bases unmatched to any gene: 7.

The rearrangement links TRBV5-1 to TRBJ2-2; tentative D call: TRBD2 (5 bases). Per germline, CDR1 SGHRS and CDR2 YFSETQ. V lost 5 bases, J lost 7 bases, and 9 bases lay in between. The CDR3 is made up of 12 amino acids. The CDR3: CASRPRDGELFF. CDR3 coding DNA: TGCGCCAGCAGACCCCGGGACGGGGAGCTGTTTTTT.

The CDR3 DNA reads TGTGCCTGGATGAGCGGGAGTTTCACAGATACGCAGTATTTT. This translates into CAWMSGSFTDTQYF. The chain joins TRBV30 to TRBJ2-3; 8 bases line up with TRBD2. Trimming removed 4 bases from V and 2 bases from J; junction bases left unmatched: 5. This CDR3 comprises 14 residues. Germline CDR1 and CDR2: GTSNPN and SVGIG (reference sequence).

The chain carries TRBV15 and TRBJ1-2; 10 bases are a match to TRBD1. Germline V gene lookup returns CDR1 LNHNV and CDR2 YYDKDF (reference sequence). There are 15 residues in the CDR3. Losses at the gene ends were 5 bases for V and 2 bases for J; bases not matched to a gene: 5. Here the CDR3 DNA reads TGTGCCACCAGCTCCCCGACAGGGGGCAACTATGGCTACACCTTC. This translates into CATSSPTGGNYGYTF.

The chain employs TRBV29-1 and TRBJ2-5; no firm D call. The CDR3 runs to 10 residues. CDR1 is SQVTM and CDR2 is ANQGSEA in the germline V gene. V lost 7 bases and J 2 bases, leaving 5 bases between the germline ends. DNA for the CDR3: TGCAGCGCCAGTCAAGAGACCCAGTACTTC. It yields the protein CSASQETQYF.

The J gene is TRBJ2-1, the V gene TRBV6-1; D gene unclear. Germline-derived CDR1 and CDR2 are MNHNS and SASEGT. The CDR3 extends over 14 amino acids. V was cut by 4 bases and J by 4 bases, with 11 bases left in between. In DNA, the CDR3 is TGTGCCAGCAGTGTACAGATACTTTACAATGAGCAGTTCTTC. Encoded protein: CASSVQILYNEQFF.

The V and J genes are TRBV4-1 and TRBJ2-7; TRBD1 matches at 9 bases. After removal of 1 base from V and 3 bases from J, the junction contained 7 bases not matched to a gene. Germline V gene data show CDR1 as MGHRA and CDR2 as YSYEKL. The CDR3 covers 16 residues. CDR3 in amino acids: CASSQGEQGALYEQYF. In DNA form, the CDR3 reads TGCGCCAGCAGCCAAGGCGAACAGGGGGCCCTCTACGAGCAGTACTTC.

V is TRBV19 and J is TRBJ2-7, with D hard to call. CDR1 LNHDA and CDR2 SQIVND come from the germline V gene (reference sequence). With 3 bases removed from V and 2 bases from J, the gap between germline ends came to 11 bases. This CDR3 is 14 amino acids long. The CDR3 loop reads CASSIVFQTYEQYF. The CDR3 DNA is TGTGCCAGTAGTATTGTGTTCCAGACCTACGAGCAGTACTTC.

The chain uses TRBV7-8 and TRBJ2-7; no clear D gene. The CDR3 spans 14 residues. The V gene lost 2 bases and the J gene lost 1 base, with 9 bases spanning the gap. Germline V gene sequence: CDR1 SGHVS, CDR2 FQNEAQ. The CDR3 protein is CASSLTNPSYEQYF. Written as DNA, the CDR3 is TGTGCCAGCAGCTTAACAAACCCGTCCTACGAGCAGTACTTC.

The CDR3 DNA reads TGTGCCAGCTCACCTTCAGGGGGCGGTGGTGGCTACACCTTC. This codes for CASSPSGGGGGYTF. The chain couples TRBV18 to TRBJ1-2, with 8 bases identical to TRBD1. The CDR3 consists of 14 residues. Germline assignment: CDR1 KGHSH and CDR2 LQKENI. With V trimmed by 3 bases and J by 7 bases, 7 bases remained unmatched.

This chain connects TRBV4-1 to TRBJ2-1, with TRBD2 matching over 7 bases. Germline V gene data show CDR1 as MGHRA and CDR2 as YSYEKL. Trimming took 0 bases from V and 5 from J; bases not matched to a gene: 4. The CDR3 contains 15 residues. The DNA of the CDR3 is TGCGCCAGCAGCCAAGAAACGGGACTAAACAATGAGCAGTTCTTC. The encoded protein is CASSQETGLNNEQFF.

J is TRBJ1-3 and V is TRBV19; D is perhaps TRBD1 (6 bases). V lost 7 bases and J lost 1, with 17 bases in between. The germline V gene has CDR1 LNHDA and CDR2 SQIVND (reference sequence). CDR3 length: 16 amino acids. The CDR3 spells CASTKKGVRSGNTIYF. The CDR3 DNA follows: TGTGCCAGTACCAAGAAGGGGGTACGGTCTGGAAACACCATATATTTT.